The sequence of this TCR beta chain was determined in a study of blood T cell repertoires in COVID-19. On the study more broadly: The analysed material was cDNA or gDNA that came from T cells, B-cell-depleted T cells, or PBMCs.

In the original analysis: Reference gene primer amplification yielded estimated nucleated cell counts. TCRdb keeps only in-frame clones here, not all; method: immunoSEQ multiplex PCR. D and trimming come from the DNA, and the V and J calls and clone size come from that table. The sample lists 300,000 to 450,000 clones, 85% to 90% occurring once. The length of the CDR3 is 13 residues. Per the germline V gene, CDR1 is LNHDA and CDR2 is SQIVND (reference sequence). Unmatched junction bases numbered 8, after V lost 4 bases and J lost 9 bases. The TCR sequence derives from a human donor in a cohort sampled during active COVID-19. Sequenced: peripheral blood. The gene calls are TRBV19 and TRBJ1-2; 7 bases match TRBD1. The CDR3 loop reads CASSTPTGTRYTF. CDR3 DNA sequence: TGTGCCAGTAGTACCCCGACAGGGACCCGCTACACCTTC.